The clone carrying this TCR beta chain was recorded only once. The antigen remains unidentified. TCRdb's copy holds only in-frame clones and misses some; the assay was immunoSEQ multiplex PCR. The sample includes approximately 97,000 clones, roughly 92% seen only once; the top ten take approximately 1.1%. The entry originates in a study of cytomegalovirus exposure and HLA in healthy donors. Study outcomes and limitations: Some TCR beta chains (164 of them) were listed as cytomegalovirus-associated. Diagnosis of cytomegalovirus status made by the classifier reportedly showed high specificity and sensitivity.

From the roughly 110-subject validation cohort, which was separate from the roughly 610-subject first cohort, the donors were drawn. Looked up from germline, CDR1 is MDHEN and CDR2 is SYDVKM. CDR3 length equals 13 residues. Trimming removed 7 bases from V and 7 bases from J, with 13 bases in between. The origin of this receptor is a woman aged 25 to 39 in good health and CMV-seropositive. J is TRBJ2-2 and V is TRBV28; tentative D call: TRBD2 (6 bases). Sequencing input: PBMCs. The CDR3 protein is CASTVGGNGELFF. CDR3 DNA sequence: TGTGCCAGCACAGTGGGCGGGAACGGGGAGCTGTTTTTT.